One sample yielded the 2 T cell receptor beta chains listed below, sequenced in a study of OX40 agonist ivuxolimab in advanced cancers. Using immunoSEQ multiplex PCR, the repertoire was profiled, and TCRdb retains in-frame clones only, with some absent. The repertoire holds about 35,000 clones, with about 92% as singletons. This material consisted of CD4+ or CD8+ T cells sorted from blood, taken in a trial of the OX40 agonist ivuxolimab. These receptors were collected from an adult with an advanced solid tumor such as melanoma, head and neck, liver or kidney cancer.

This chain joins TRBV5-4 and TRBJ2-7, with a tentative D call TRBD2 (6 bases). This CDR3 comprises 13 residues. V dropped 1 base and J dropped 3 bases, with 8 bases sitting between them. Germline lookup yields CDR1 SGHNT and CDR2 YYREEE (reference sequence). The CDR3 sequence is CASSLSSDYEQYF. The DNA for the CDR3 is TGTGCCAGCAGCTTGTCTAGCGACTACGAGCAGTACTTC.

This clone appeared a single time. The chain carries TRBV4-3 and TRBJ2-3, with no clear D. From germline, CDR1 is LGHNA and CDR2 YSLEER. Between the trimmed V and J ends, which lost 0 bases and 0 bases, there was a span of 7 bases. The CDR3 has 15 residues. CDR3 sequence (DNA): TGCGCCAGCAGCCAAGAATTTCGTAGCACAGATACGCAGTATTTT. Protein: CASSQEFRSTDTQYF.